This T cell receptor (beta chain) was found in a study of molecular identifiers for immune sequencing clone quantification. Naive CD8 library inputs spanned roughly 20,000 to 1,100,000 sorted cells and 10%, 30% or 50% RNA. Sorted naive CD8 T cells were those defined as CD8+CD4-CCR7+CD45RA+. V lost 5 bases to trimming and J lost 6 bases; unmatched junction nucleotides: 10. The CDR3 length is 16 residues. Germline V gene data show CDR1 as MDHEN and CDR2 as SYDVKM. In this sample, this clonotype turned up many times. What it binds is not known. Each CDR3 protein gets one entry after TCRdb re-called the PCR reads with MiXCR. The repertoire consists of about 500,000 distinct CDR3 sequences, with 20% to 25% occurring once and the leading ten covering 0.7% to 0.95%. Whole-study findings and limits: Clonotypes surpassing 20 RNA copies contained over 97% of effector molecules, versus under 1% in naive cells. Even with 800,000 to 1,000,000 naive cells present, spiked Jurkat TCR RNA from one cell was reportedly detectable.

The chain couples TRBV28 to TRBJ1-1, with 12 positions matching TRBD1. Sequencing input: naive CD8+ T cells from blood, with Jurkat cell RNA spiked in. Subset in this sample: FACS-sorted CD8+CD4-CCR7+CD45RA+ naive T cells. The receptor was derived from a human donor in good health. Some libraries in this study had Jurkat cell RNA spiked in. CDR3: CASSLVKGQGAPEAFF. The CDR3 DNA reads TGTGCCAGCAGTCTCGTTAAGGGACAGGGGGCCCCTGAAGCTTTCTTT. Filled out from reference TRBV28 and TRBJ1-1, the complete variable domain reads DVKVTQSSRYLVKRTGEKVFLECVQDMDHENMFWYRQDPGLGLRLIYFSYDVKMKEKGDIPEGYSVSREKKERFSLILESASTNQTSMYLCASSLVKGQGAPEAFFGQGTRLTVV.